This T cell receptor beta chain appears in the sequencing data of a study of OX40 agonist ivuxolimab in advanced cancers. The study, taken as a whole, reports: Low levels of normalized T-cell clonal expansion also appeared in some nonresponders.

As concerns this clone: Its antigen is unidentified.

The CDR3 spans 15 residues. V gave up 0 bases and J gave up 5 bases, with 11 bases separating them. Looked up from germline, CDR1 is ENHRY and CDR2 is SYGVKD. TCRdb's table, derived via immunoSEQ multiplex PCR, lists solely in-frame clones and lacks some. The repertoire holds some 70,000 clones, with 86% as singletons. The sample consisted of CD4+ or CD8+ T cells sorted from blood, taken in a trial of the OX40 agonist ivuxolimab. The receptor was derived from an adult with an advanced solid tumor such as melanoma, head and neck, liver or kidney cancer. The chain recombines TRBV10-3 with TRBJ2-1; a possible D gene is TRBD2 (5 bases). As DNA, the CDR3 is TGTGCCATCAGTGAGTCGGCCACCGGGGACAATGAGCAGTTCTTC. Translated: CAISESATGDNEQFF.